This entry is about one TCR beta chain. Its cognate antigen is unknown. This entry is derived from a study of T cell responses to AZD1222 COVID-19 vaccine. Background on the study: Second-dose intervals of approximately 4 or approximately 12 weeks were pooled.

TCRdb's copy holds only in-frame clones and misses some; the assay was immunoSEQ multiplex PCR. The table shows about 180,000 clones, with just over 85% occurring only once. General study results and limits: Epitopes outside B.1.351 and B.1.1.7 mutated regions reportedly drew nearly half of spike TCRs. White British donors predominated, females outnumbered males, and clonal diversity was possibly underestimated.

This sequence was found in an adult in good health. This specimen was peripheral blood, taken on day 0 of AZD1222 vaccination.

CDR3 loop: CASSDEGEVNYGYTF. The CDR3 DNA is TGTGCCAGCAGCGACGAGGGGGAGGTTAACTATGGCTACACCTTC. The J gene is TRBJ1-2, the V gene TRBV5-4; D is possibly TRBD1 (6 bases). This CDR3 has 15 residues. In germline, CDR1 is SGHNT, CDR2 YYREEE (reference sequence). Trimming left V 4 bases short and J 1 base short, with 14 bases between.